A single sample gave rise to the 32 T cell receptor beta chains below, sequenced in a study of neoadjuvant nivolumab and ipilimumab in lung cancer. Measured with immunoSEQ multiplex PCR; TCRdb has only the in-frame clones, and not every one. There are 25,000 to 30,000 clones in the sample; roughly 80% occur only once, and roughly 6% lies in the top ten. Sample: peripheral blood, taken before neoadjuvant nivolumab, alone or with ipilimumab. These receptors all stem from an adult with non-small cell lung cancer.

The V and J genes are TRBV5-1 and TRBJ1-6, with no clear D. This CDR3 has 14 amino acids. Germline V CDR1 and CDR2: SGHRS, YFSETQ. The ends were cut back, 4 bases at V and 7 bases at J, with 12 bases in the middle. CDR3 region: CASSLGVGNSPLHF. The CDR3 DNA follows: TGCGCCAGCAGCCTTGGGGTTGGGAATTCACCCCTCCACTTT. Variable domain in full (rest from reference TRBV5-1 and TRBJ1-6): KAGVTQTPRYLIKTRGQQVTLSCSPISGHRSVSWYQQTPGQGLQFLFEYFSETQRNKGNFPGRFSGRQFSNSRSEMNVSTLELGDSALYLCASSLGVGNSPLHFGNGTRLTVT.

This clone was observed a few times. V is TRBV7-9 and J is TRBJ1-1; D gene uncertain. The CDR3 loop spans 13 amino acids. V was clipped by 5 bases and J by 3 bases, with 10 bases between them. The germline V gene encodes CDR1 SEHNR and CDR2 FQNEAQ (reference sequence). CDR3 nucleotide sequence: TGTGCCAGCAGCAGGACCAGTGACACTGAAGCTTTCTTT. Translation: CASSRTSDTEAFF.

The chain combines TRBV5-1 with TRBJ2-1, with TRBD2 matching over 11 bases. The CDR3 consists of 18 residues. J was trimmed by 7 bases and V by 0 bases; bases with no gene match: 12. Germline V lookup: CDR1 SGHRS, CDR2 YFSETQ. CDR3 protein: CASSLAATASGGKNEQFF. CDR3 bases: TGCGCCAGCAGCTTGGCCGCGACGGCTAGCGGGGGGAAGAATGAGCAGTTCTTC.

The CDR3 reads CASSTEAAGYGYTF. In nucleotides, the CDR3 is TGTGCCAGCAGCACCGAAGCGGCCGGCTATGGCTACACCTTC. The chain recombines TRBV7-9 with TRBJ1-2, with no clear D. The V and J ends lost 5 bases and 4 bases respectively, with 14 bases between them. Germline CDR1 reads SEHNR; CDR2 reads FQNEAQ (reference sequence). CDR3 length: 14 amino acids.

This rearrangement joins TRBV6-5 to TRBJ1-5; 7 nucleotides line up with TRBD1. Germline V gives CDR1 MNHEY, CDR2 SVGAGI. The CDR3 covers 14 residues. Germline trimming cut 6 bases from V and 4 bases from J; bases unmatched to any gene: 6. The CDR3 region is CASRRQGGNQPQHF. The CDR3 DNA sequence: TGTGCCAGCAGGCGACAGGGTGGTAATCAGCCCCAGCATTTT.

The CDR3 coding sequence is TGTGCCAGTAGTACCTCGGGACAGGGAAATTCACCCCTCCACTTT. Amino acid sequence: CASSTSGQGNSPLHF. The J gene is TRBJ1-6, the V gene TRBV19; 9 nucleotides align to TRBD1. With V trimmed by 4 bases and J by 7 bases, 5 bases remained unmatched. Germline values: CDR1 LNHDA, CDR2 SQIVND (reference sequence). The CDR3 covers 15 residues.

The chain recombines TRBV4-3 with TRBJ1-5; TRBD1 matches 7 bases. CDR1 and CDR2 (germline): LGHNA, YSLEER. V shed 0 bases and J 7 bases; nucleotides not matched to a gene: 6. There are 15 residues in the CDR3. CDR3 residues: CASSQEVHRGQPQHF. Written as DNA, the CDR3 is TGCGCCAGCAGCCAAGAAGTCCACAGGGGCCAGCCCCAGCATTTT.

V gene TRBV19 combines with J gene TRBJ1-4; D is unclear. The CDR3 consists of 14 residues. V lost 2 bases to trimming and J lost 4 bases, with 8 bases between them. Germline V lookup: CDR1 LNHDA, CDR2 SQIVND (reference sequence). The CDR3 bases are TGTGCCAGTAGTATACGGCAGAATAATGAAAAACTGTTTTTT. Its translation: CASSIRQNNEKLFF. Variable domain in full (rest from reference TRBV19 and TRBJ1-4): DGGITQSPKYLFRKEGQNVTLSCEQNLNHDAMYWYRQDPGQGLRLIYYSQIVNDFQKGDIAEGYSVSREKKESFPLTVTSAQKNPTAFYLCASSIRQNNEKLFFGSGTQLSVL.

This clone is a singleton in its sample. The chain employs TRBV15 and TRBJ1-2; 9 bases align to TRBD1. Per germline, CDR1 LNHNV and CDR2 YYDKDF (reference sequence). Trimming at V came to 1 base and at J to 4 bases, leaving 4 bases not matched to a gene. CDR3 length: 15 residues. The DNA for the CDR3 is TGTGCCACCAGCAGAGGTACAGGGGGCGGCTATGGCTACACCTTC. Its translation is CATSRGTGGGYGYTF.

The chain recombines TRBV5-1 with TRBJ2-3; 7 bases match TRBD2. The CDR3 totals 15 residues. Germline loops: CDR1 SGHRS, CDR2 YFSETQ. After removal of 8 bases from V and 2 bases from J, the junction contained 11 bases not matched to a gene. The DNA of the CDR3 is TGCGCCAGTAGGACTGCTGCGGGGGTCACAGATACGCAGTATTTT. Translated, it gives CASRTAAGVTDTQYF.

This clone appeared once. The CDR3 DNA follows: TGTGCCAGCAGCCTCATGGGACCCGTTAAAAACATTCAGTACTTC. It specifies CASSLMGPVKNIQYF. This chain links TRBV27 with TRBJ2-4; the D call may be TRBD1 or TRBD2 (5 bases each). CDR3 size: 15 residues. Germline lookup yields CDR1 MNHEY and CDR2 SMNVEV (reference sequence). Trimming pared 6 bases from V and 4 bases from J, leaving 16 bases between.

The CDR3 coding sequence is TGCGCCAGCAGCCAAGTCGTTTACACCTCCTATGGCTACACCTTC. It encodes CASSQVVYTSYGYTF. The genes are TRBV4-1 and TRBJ1-2; the D is unclear. V was clipped by 1 base and J by 4 bases, with 13 bases between them. This CDR3 region has 15 residues. CDR1 is MGHRA and CDR2 is YSYEKL in the germline V gene.

The chain has TRBV6-5 and TRBJ2-1; 7 bases line up with TRBD2. Germline CDR1 and CDR2: MNHEY and SVGAGI. CDR3 length equals 14 residues. The junction had 4 bases not matched to a gene; V was cut back by 8 bases and J by 0 bases. Here the CDR3 DNA reads TGTGCCAGCGTCGGGGGGAGCTCCTACAATGAGCAGTTCTTC. This encodes CASVGGSSYNEQFF.

The CDR3 DNA follows: TGTGCCAGCAGCTTAGCGCGGACCTCCTACGAGCAGTACTTC. It specifies CASSLARTSYEQYF. The rearrangement links TRBV7-9 to TRBJ2-7; no clear D. Trimming pared 0 bases from V and 0 bases from J, leaving 6 bases between. The CDR3 is made up of 14 amino acids. Germline V CDR1 and CDR2: SEHNR, FQNEAQ (reference sequence).

This chain joins TRBV5-1 and TRBJ2-2; 8 bases match TRBD2. The CDR3 has 14 amino acids. J gave up 5 bases and V 1 base, and 1 base lay outside the gene matches. Germline V CDR1 and CDR2: SGHRS, YFSETQ. In DNA form, the CDR3 reads TGCGCCAGCAGCTTGAGCGGGGGAACCGGGGAGCTGTTTTTT. Its translation is CASSLSGGTGELFF.

The rearrangement links TRBV10-3 to TRBJ1-2; TRBD1 matches 7 bases. This CDR3 has 13 amino acids. V was pared by 7 bases and J by 8 bases, with 10 bases of the junction left unmatched. Per the germline V gene, CDR1 is ENHRY and CDR2 is SYGVKD. The CDR3 region is CAINQDRAQGYTF. DNA for the CDR3: TGTGCCATCAATCAAGACAGGGCCCAGGGCTACACCTTC.

The V and J genes are TRBV5-1 and TRBJ2-7, with a possible D match to TRBD2 (5 bases). The V gene lost 4 bases and the J gene lost 4 bases, with 18 bases spanning the gap. CDR1 is SGHRS and CDR2 is YFSETQ in the germline V gene. The CDR3 contains 15 residues. The CDR3 DNA is TGCGCCAGCAGCCGAGAGGGCGAAGCATTTTACGAGCAGTACTTC. It codes for CASSREGEAFYEQYF.

With regard to this clone: The junction departs from germline at one end; a sequencing error may be responsible. V gene TRBV27 combines with J gene TRBJ2-1; a weak D match, TRBD1 (6 bases). The CDR3 length is 15 residues. CDR1 is MNHEY and CDR2 is SMNVEV in the germline V gene (reference sequence). CDR3 nucleotides: TGTGCCAGCAGTTTACTCCAGGGGTCCTACAGTGAGCAGTTCTTC. Its protein product is CASSLLQGSYSEQFF.

CDR3 sequence reads: CASSFVPGDNYGYTF. The DNA for the CDR3 is TGTGCCAGCAGCTTCGTCCCAGGGGATAACTATGGCTACACCTTC. V is TRBV5-5 and J is TRBJ1-2; perhaps TRBD1 as D (6 bases). The CDR3 is 15 residues long. In germline, CDR1 is SGHKS, CDR2 YYEKEE (reference sequence). Trimming left V 2 bases short and J 1 base short, with 12 bases between.

This clone has just one count. The CDR3 reads CASRVTAYEQYF. CDR3 coding DNA: TGTGCCAGCAGGGTGACAGCCTACGAGCAGTACTTC. V gene TRBV6-1 combines with J gene TRBJ2-7; D perhaps matches TRBD1 (5 bases). Germline values: CDR1 MNHNS, CDR2 SASEGT. CDR3 size: 12 residues. V lost 6 bases to trimming and J lost 2 bases, with 8 bases between them.

This clone appeared once. DNA of the CDR3: TGTGCCAGCAGCTTAGTAACAGGGGGTCGCGAGACCCAGTACTTC. This gives the protein CASSLVTGGRETQYF. The V and J genes are TRBV7-7 and TRBJ2-5, with 8 bases identical to TRBD1. The trim removed 1 base at V and 5 bases at J, leaving 6 bases unmatched. Per germline, CDR1 SSHAT and CDR2 FNYEAQ (reference sequence). This CDR3 is built from 15 residues.

The rearrangement links TRBV7-9 to TRBJ2-7; tentatively, D is TRBD1 (6 bases). This CDR3 is built from 12 residues. Germline V gene sequence: CDR1 SEHNR, CDR2 FQNEAQ (reference sequence). Trimming left V 7 bases short and J 2 bases short, with 9 bases between. This chain's CDR3 is CASTGQAYEQYF. The CDR3 DNA sequence: TGTGCCAGCACGGGACAAGCCTACGAGCAGTACTTC.

The chain couples TRBV19 to TRBJ1-1; 8 bases line up with TRBD1. Germline lookup yields CDR1 LNHDA and CDR2 SQIVND (reference sequence). After removal of 9 bases from V and 1 base from J, the junction contained 13 bases not matched to a gene. The CDR3 length is 16 residues. For the CDR3, the DNA is TGTGCCAGCACACATCGACAGGGGATAGAGAACACTGAAGCTTTCTTT. Protein product: CASTHRQGIENTEAFF.

The V and J genes are TRBV4-2 and TRBJ1-2; TRBD1 aligns across 8 bases. J gave up 6 bases and V 0 bases, and 9 bases lay outside the gene matches. The germline gives CDR1 LGHNA, CDR2 YNFKEQ. The CDR3 contains 16 residues. DNA of the CDR3: TGTGCCAGCAGCCAAGATTCCAACAGGGGGAAGGATGGCTACACCTTC. Translation gives CASSQDSNRGKDGYTF.

The chain carries TRBV7-2 and TRBJ2-2; 7 bases are shared with TRBD1. Germline loops: CDR1 SGHTA, CDR2 FQGNSA. The CDR3 sequence is 14 residues long. The J segment lost 7 bases and the V segment lost 5 bases, leaving 7 bases of the junction unmatched. CDR3 DNA: TGTGCCAGCAGCGCCGGACAGGTAGTCGGGGAGCTGTTTTTT. Its translation: CASSAGQVVGELFF.

The genes are TRBV10-3 and TRBJ1-1; 7 nucleotides align to TRBD1. From germline, CDR1 is ENHRY and CDR2 SYGVKD. V lost 1 base and J lost 5; bases outside the gene matches: 7. The CDR3 extends over 15 amino acids. This CDR3 is CAISELVTGNTEAFF. CDR3 bases: TGTGCCATCAGTGAGTTGGTGACAGGGAATACTGAAGCTTTCTTT.

J is TRBJ2-7 and V is TRBV29-1; possible D gene TRBD1, 7 bases. The CDR3 covers 16 residues. The germline CDR1 and CDR2 sequences are SQVTM and ANQGSEA. The V gene lost 5 bases and the J gene lost 0 bases, with 20 bases spanning the gap. The CDR3 loop is CSVRRAGGSTSYEQYF. CDR3 nucleotide sequence: TGCAGCGTTAGGAGGGCAGGGGGTTCTACCTCCTACGAGCAGTACTTC.

This CDR3 is CATSRGVNTEAFF. In nucleotides, the CDR3 is TGTGCCACCAGCAGAGGGGTGAACACTGAAGCTTTCTTT. The rearrangement joins TRBV15 to TRBJ1-1; the D is unclear. CDR1 is LNHNV, CDR2 YYDKDF, per germline (reference sequence). The CDR3 has 13 amino acids. V gave up 1 base and J gave up 0 bases, with 3 bases separating them.

The rearrangement joins TRBV6-1 to TRBJ1-1; D remains ambiguous. Germline lookup yields CDR1 MNHNS and CDR2 SASEGT. The length of the CDR3 is 13 residues. The germline V and J ends were trimmed by 5 bases and 1 base, with 8 bases remaining between them. CDR3 nucleotide sequence: TGTGCCAGCAGTAACACGGGGAACACTGAAGCTTTCTTT. It encodes CASSNTGNTEAFF.

This clone has more than one count but fewer than ten. The gene calls are TRBV6-1 and TRBJ1-5, with unresolved D. The V gene's germline CDR1 is MNHNS and CDR2 SASEGT. This CDR3 has 11 amino acids. Trimming pared 3 bases from V and 9 bases from J, leaving 6 bases between. The CDR3 DNA is TGTGCCAGCAGTGATGCGTGGCCCCAGCATTTT. Protein product: CASSDAWPQHF.

The CDR3 protein is CASSLEGQDQETQYF. DNA of the CDR3: TGCGCCAGCAGCTTGGAGGGCCAGGACCAAGAGACCCAGTACTTC. The rearrangement joins TRBV5-1 to TRBJ2-5; no definite D call. Germline V gene sequence: CDR1 SGHRS, CDR2 YFSETQ. This CDR3 is 15 amino acids long. The ends were cut back, 0 bases at V and 0 bases at J, with 9 bases in the middle.

This clone was recorded once. The chain recombines TRBV5-5 with TRBJ2-2, with D possibly TRBD2 on 5 matching bases. The CDR3 covers 13 residues. Germline CDR1 and CDR2: SGHKS and YYEKEE (reference sequence). The ends were cut back, 1 base at V and 6 bases at J, with 7 bases in the middle. DNA of the CDR3: TGTGCCAGCAGCTTGCCGGAGGCCGGGGAGCTGTTTTTT. This sequence encodes CASSLPEAGELFF.